The TCR beta chain described here comes from a study of CD8 T cells in ankylosing spondylitis listed by TCRdb under 2017. Regarding the complete study: The study profiled T cell receptor beta repertoires in healthy donors and ankylosing spondylitis patients to find disease-linked TCR variants. The full study cohort was made up of 25 to 30 ankylosing spondylitis patients and approximately 100 healthy donors. Peripheral blood samples were taken, and synovial fluid was additionally collected from ankylosing spondylitis patients.

What the study reported, not specific to this receptor: Some motif variants had previously been reported in the synovial fluid and blood of reactive arthritis patients, which suggests shared mechanisms of disease initiation. The disease-linked clones showed a CD8+ phenotype and occurred at relatively low frequencies in peripheral blood. A TCR beta motif of eight highly homologous amino acid variants appeared characteristic of blood from ankylosing spondylitis patients. According to the report, matched synovial fluid samples from ankylosing spondylitis patients were significantly enriched for the disease-linked clones.

Germline trimming: 7 bases from V, 4 bases from J; junction bases outside gene matches: 8. From cysteine to phenylalanine, the CDR3 is 14 amino acids long. Only CDR3 DNA is held: 42 bases, read in frame from base 1. This sample was sequenced with an Illumina HiSeq 2500. TCR beta libraries were prepared by quantitative 5'-RACE with molecular barcodes. The study's own analysis went as follows. A new computational method based on a probabilistic model of VDJ rearrangement was used to identify disease-linked TCR variants. TCRdb reworked the public reads: Q25 trimming with fastp, MiXCR clone assembly, productive beta chains retained. Each entry merges the rows of one CDR3 protein and shows their most common DNA and genes. The V and J calls follow TCRdb's processing rather than the paper's. For this sample there are 350,000 to 450,000 distinct CDR3 sequences; approximately 22% appear just once. Clones ranked in the top ten supply roughly 13% of the sample.

Ten or more counts support this clonotype. The antigen it recognizes is unknown. Nothing much larger sits one base from this clone, and base qualities are not available. This clonotype originated in a male donor with ankylosing spondylitis or in good health (not recorded which). The V and J segments used are TRBV12-3 or TRBV12-4 and TRBJ1-1, with 8 junctional bases fitting TRBD1. Material: blood, either unsorted or a sorted T cell fraction (not recorded which). Here is the DNA: TGTGCCAGCACCCTAGGGACAGGAGGCACTGAAGCTTTCTTT. This gives the protein CASTLGTGGTEAFF.